This T cell receptor (beta chain) emerged from a study of long-term antiretroviral therapy in people with HIV. The libraries were made with immunoSEQ v3.0 at survey level. Some clones are missing from TCRdb's copy, which holds only in-frame ones; the method was immunoSEQ multiplex PCR. Counted here are under 25,000 clones, around 86% occurring once; the ten biggest clones make up approximately 10%. This receptor was obtained from a man aged 40-55 years with HIV. The sequencing here drew on unsorted PBMCs, taken 0.5 years after starting antiretroviral therapy.

The CDR3 region is CASRSNRGSNQPQHF. CDR3 bases: TGTGCCAGCAGGTCAAACAGGGGAAGCAATCAGCCCCAGCATTTT. The chain employs TRBV6-5 and TRBJ1-5, with 7 bases that match TRBD1. The CDR3 spans 15 residues. Unmatched junction bases numbered 6, after V lost 6 bases and J lost 1 base. Germline assignment: CDR1 MNHEY and CDR2 SVGAGI.